Below are 5 T cell receptor beta chains sequenced from a single sample in a study of control samples from healthy donors and cancer patients. Produced via immunoSEQ multiplex PCR; TCRdb's table is partial and in-frame only. The profile shows 120,000 or so clones, around 92% of them singletons. The material sequenced was PBMCs. The receptors here all came from a man at least 80 years old with head and neck cancer.

This chain joins TRBV2 and TRBJ1-1, with a tentative D call TRBD1 (5 bases). The CDR3 is 13 amino acids. CDR1 and CDR2 from the germline V gene are SNHLY and FYNNEI. Trimming took 8 bases from V and 1 from J, leaving 11 bases between them. Written as DNA, the CDR3 is TGTGCCAGCCGAGGGGAGAGGAACACTGAAGCTTTCTTT. Protein: CASRGERNTEAFF.

Here the CDR3 reads CAISESGTGGETQYF. As DNA, the CDR3 is TGTGCCATCAGTGAGTCGGGGACAGGAGGGGAGACCCAGTACTTC. This chain joins TRBV10-3 and TRBJ2-5; 8 positions agree with TRBD1. The CDR3 covers 15 residues. CDR1 ENHRY and CDR2 SYGVKD come from the germline V gene. The J segment lost 5 bases and the V segment lost 0 bases, leaving 5 bases of the junction unmatched.

The V and J genes are TRBV5-1 and TRBJ2-7, with D hard to call. The CDR3 totals 14 residues. The V gene lost 0 bases and the J gene lost 0 bases, with 7 bases spanning the gap. Germline loops: CDR1 SGHRS, CDR2 YFSETQ. The CDR3 reads CASSLDSFSYEQYF. The CDR3, as DNA: TGCGCCAGCAGCTTGGACAGTTTCTCCTACGAGCAGTACTTC.

The chain couples TRBV9 to TRBJ2-2, with 10 bases fitting TRBD2. Germline loops: CDR1 SGDLS, CDR2 YYNGEE. The ends lost 2 bases at V and 5 bases at J; junction bases unmatched: 6. The CDR3 totals 16 residues. This CDR3 reads CASSVLSGRATGELFF. The CDR3 bases are TGTGCCAGCAGCGTTCTAAGCGGGAGGGCAACCGGGGAGCTGTTTTTT.

V gene TRBV3-1 (or the pseudogene TRBV3-2) combines with J gene TRBJ2-3; either TRBD1 or TRBD2 may supply D (5 bases each). There are 17 residues in the CDR3. V lost 0 bases and J 0 bases, leaving 13 bases between the germline ends. From germline, CDR1 is LGHDT and CDR2 YNNKEL (reference sequence). The CDR3 here is CASSQDLGATSTDTQYF. The DNA for the CDR3 is TGTGCCAGCAGCCAAGATCTCGGGGCGACTAGCACAGATACGCAGTATTTT.